The 20 T cell receptor beta chains below all came from one sample that was sequenced in a study of Graves' ophthalmopathy and Graves' hyperthyroidism. From RNA, the CDR3 regions of TCR beta chains were amplified and sequenced. First-round RT-PCR relied on HTBI primers, and a second-round multiplex PCR came next. TCRdb ran MiXCR on the multiplex PCR reads and lists one entry per CDR3 protein. The data contain about 740,000 distinct CDR3 sequences, roughly 40% of them singletons. The sequenced sample was peripheral blood. The receptors stem from an adult man with Graves' ophthalmopathy.

The rearrangement uses TRBV7-8 and TRBJ1-1, with D unclear. Germline V gives CDR1 SGHVS, CDR2 FQNEAQ. The CDR3 runs to 15 residues. The V and J ends lost 1 base and 2 bases respectively, with 11 bases between them. For the CDR3, the DNA is TGTGCCAGCAGCTTAGGGTCAAGTGATAACACTGAAGCTTTCTTT. Its protein is CASSLGSSDNTEAFF.

This clonotype was counted at least ten times. This chain connects TRBV29-1 to TRBJ1-1, with a tentative D call TRBD1 (6 bases). The CDR3 is 13 amino acids. Germline V gene sequence: CDR1 SQVTM, CDR2 ANQGSEA. For the CDR3, the DNA is TGCAGTATAAGACAGGACCCGAACACTGAAGCTTTCTTT. Its translation: CSIRQDPNTEAFF.

This clonotype was counted at least ten times. A read error may account for a junction end that differs from germline. The chain joins TRBV5-5 to TRBJ2-7, with 9 bases matching TRBD1. From germline, CDR1 is SGHKS and CDR2 YYEKEE (reference sequence). This CDR3 is built from 15 residues. As DNA, the CDR3 is TGCGCCAGCAGCTTAGGGACAGGGCCATCCTACGAGCAGTACTTC. It translates to CASSLGTGPSYEQYF. The full variable domain, its missing parts supplied by reference TRBV5-5 and TRBJ2-7, is DAGVTQSPTHLIKTRGQQVTLRCSPISGHKSVSWYQQVLGQGPQFIFQYYEKEERGRGNFPDRFSARQFPNYSSELNVNALLLGDSALYLCASSLGTGPSYEQYFGPGTRLTVT.

This rearrangement joins TRBV11-2 to TRBJ2-5; 7 nucleotides match TRBD2. The CDR3 loop spans 15 amino acids. Germline CDR1 and CDR2: SGHAT and FQNNGV. Losses at the gene ends were 8 bases for V and 6 bases for J; bases not matched to a gene: 15. The CDR3 bases are TGTGCCAGCCTGCCAGATGGACTAGTCACGAAGACCCAGTACTTC. Translation gives CASLPDGLVTKTQYF.

As to this clonotype: Being one base from a much bigger clone, this may be a read error. This chain links TRBV7-3 with TRBJ1-1; no clear D. V dropped 6 bases and J dropped 3 bases, with 20 bases sitting between them. CDR1 SGHTA and CDR2 FQGTGA come from the germline V gene. The CDR3 is 16 residues long. CDR3 bases: TGTGCCAGCAGAGATATCGATGGTTGGATGGACACTGAAGCTTTCTTT. Its protein is CASRDIDGWMDTEAFF. The whole variable domain, filled in from reference TRBV7-3 and TRBJ1-1, reads GAGVSQTPSNKVTEKGKYVELRCDPISGHTALYWYRQSLGQGPEFLIYFQGTGAADDSGLPNDRFFAVRPEGSVSTLKIQRTERGDSAVYLCASRDIDGWMDTEAFFGQGTRLTVV.

Only a few counts were recorded for this clonotype. The chain links TRBV7-2 to TRBJ2-7, with 9 bases identical to TRBD1. CDR1 and CDR2 from the germline V gene are SGHTA and FQGNSA. The CDR3 is 15 residues long. The trim removed 4 bases at V and 3 bases at J, leaving 7 bases unmatched. The CDR3 loop is CASSWGQGGHYEQYF. The DNA of the CDR3 is TGTGCCAGCAGCTGGGGACAGGGTGGGCACTACGAGCAGTACTTC. Full variable domain (outside the CDR3, taken from reference TRBV7-2 and TRBJ2-7): GAGVSQSPSNKVTEKGKDVELRCDPISGHTALYWYRQSLGQGLEFLIYFQGNSAPDKSGLPSDRFSAERTGGSVSTLTIQRTQQEDSAVYLCASSWGQGGHYEQYFGPGTRLTVT.

The chain links TRBV24-1 to TRBJ2-5; 9 positions agree with TRBD1. CDR1 KGHDR and CDR2 SFDVKD come from the germline V gene. V lost 3 bases to trimming and J lost 7 bases; unmatched junction nucleotides: 8. The CDR3 totals 15 residues. The CDR3 loop reads CATSDPGTGNWTQYF. In DNA, the CDR3 is TGTGCCACCAGTGATCCCGGGACAGGGAATTGGACCCAGTACTTC.

This clonotype has at least ten counts. The gene calls are TRBV29-1 and TRBJ1-2, with D perhaps matching TRBD1 (5 bases). The CDR3 runs 13 residues. Trimming stripped 4 bases from V and 4 bases from J, with 13 bases between. Germline V gene data show CDR1 as SQVTM and CDR2 as ANQGSEA. The CDR3 is CSVGPGELYGYTF. The DNA for the CDR3 is TGCAGCGTTGGGCCGGGGGAACTCTATGGCTACACCTTC. The full variable domain, in which reference TRBV29-1 and TRBJ1-2 provide the parts outside the CDR3, is SAVISQKPSRDICQRGTSLTIQCQVDSQVTMMFWYRQQPGQSLTLIATANQGSEATYESGFVIDKFPISRPNLTFSTLTVSNMSPEDSSIYLCSVGPGELYGYTFGSGTRLTVV.

At least ten counts were recorded for this clonotype. The chain carries TRBV7-6 and TRBJ1-6; no definite D call. The V end was cut by 5 bases, the J end by 6 bases, with 11 bases between. CDR1 and CDR2 (germline): SGHVS, FNYEAQ. This CDR3 is 14 amino acids long. The CDR3 region has the DNA TGTGCCAGCAGCCCAGAAGCGGGTAATTCACCCCTCCACTTT. Translation gives CASSPEAGNSPLHF.

This clonotype was seen many times. The chain joins TRBV7-9 to TRBJ1-1; weak D call: TRBD1 (5 bases). V dropped 5 bases and J dropped 5 bases, with 12 bases sitting between them. Germline CDR1 and CDR2: SEHNR and FQNEAQ (reference sequence). CDR3 length: 13 amino acids. This CDR3 reads CASSQGMGTEAFF. CDR3 coding DNA: TGTGCCAGCAGCCAGGGCATGGGGACTGAAGCTTTCTTT.

This clonotype was recorded at least ten times. This rearrangement joins TRBV7-2 to TRBJ1-2, with TRBD1 matching 7 bases. The CDR3 runs to 15 residues. With V trimmed by 2 bases and J by 4 bases, 7 bases remained unmatched. Germline CDR1 and CDR2: SGHTA and FQGNSA. CDR3 in amino acids: CASSLLGGSSYGYTF. The DNA of the CDR3 is TGTGCCAGCAGCTTACTAGGGGGCTCGAGCTATGGCTACACCTTC.

Worth noting for this clonotype: One base away lies a much larger clone, so this may be a sequencing read error. V is TRBV2 and J is TRBJ1-1; D is ambiguous. The CDR3 spans 10 residues. The germline CDR1 and CDR2 sequences are SNHLY and FYNNEI. CDR3 protein: CASRGSEVFF. As DNA, the CDR3 is TGTGCCAGCAGGGGATCTGAAGTTTTCTTT. Based on the CDR3 plus reference TRBV2 and TRBJ1-1, the full variable domain is EPEVTQTPSHQVTQMGQEVILRCVPISNHLYFYWYRQILGQKVEFLVSFYNNEISEKSEIFDDQFSVERPDGSNFTLKIRSTKLEDSAMYFCASRGSEVFFGQGTRLTVV.

This clonotype was seen ten or more times. The V and J genes are TRBV10-2 and TRBJ2-5, with 8 bases that match TRBD2. This CDR3 has 11 amino acids. V shed 11 bases, J shed 5 bases, and the junction held 4 bases outside the gene matches. The germline gives CDR1 WSHSY, CDR2 SAAADI. The CDR3 coding sequence is TGCGCCGTATCTAGCGGGGAGACCCAGTACTTC. This codes for CAVSSGETQYF.

This clonotype occurred once. One end of the junction does not line up with germline, which may come from a read error. The chain carries TRBV7-1 and TRBJ1-2; maybe TRBD1 (5 bases). Being an ORF, TRBV7-1 has a function that is uncertain. This CDR3 is 11 amino acids long. The CDR3 DNA follows: TGTGCCAGCAGATCAGGGATGGCCTGCACCTTC. Residues: CASRSGMACTF.

About this clonotype: The junction and the germline gene differ at one end; a read error may be behind it. The chain couples TRBV4-1 to TRBJ2-7; TRBD1 aligns across 7 bases. The CDR3 is 15 residues long. Germline V gene sequence: CDR1 MGHRA, CDR2 YSYEKL. The DNA of the CDR3 is TGTGCCAGCAGCCCGTACCCGACAGGGCCCTACGAGCAGTACTTC. Its translation is CASSPYPTGPYEQYF.

This clonotype was counted only a few times. This rearrangement joins TRBV12-3 or TRBV12-4 to TRBJ1-2; D might be TRBD1 (6 bases). V lost 6 bases to trimming and J lost 3 bases, with 23 bases between them. CDR3 length: 17 amino acids. The CDR3 region has the DNA TGTGCCAGCAGGAGGGCCGGGACATCCCACTTTGACTATGGCTACACCTTC. This codes for CASRRAGTSHFDYGYTF.

The V and J genes are TRBV20-1 and TRBJ2-7, with no clear D. CDR3 length equals 12 residues. Trimming shortened V by 5 bases and J by 9 bases, and 17 bases separated the two germline ends. CDR1 and CDR2 (germline): DFQATT, SNEGSKA (reference sequence). CDR3 sequence reads: CSAQNTVSGQYF. CDR3 bases: TGCAGTGCTCAGAACACAGTGTCTGGGCAGTACTTC.

This chain joins TRBV24-1 and TRBJ1-5; 10 nucleotides line up with TRBD1. This CDR3 spans 14 amino acids. Per germline, CDR1 KGHDR and CDR2 SFDVKD. V lost 4 bases to trimming and J lost 16 bases; unmatched junction nucleotides: 12. The CDR3 DNA reads as TGTGCCACCAGTGACCCAGGGACAGGGGATCAGCCCCATTTT. Amino acids: CATSDPGTGDQPHF.

The V call is TRBV5-5, the J call TRBJ2-7; a possible D gene is TRBD2 (5 bases). Germline CDR1 SGHKS, CDR2 YYEKEE (reference sequence). V lost 4 bases and J 3 bases, leaving 14 bases between the germline ends. This CDR3 is 14 amino acids long. The CDR3 loop reads CASSLRDSLYEQYF. The CDR3 coding sequence is TGTGCCAGCAGCCTGAGGGATAGCCTCTACGAGCAGTACTTC.

V usage is TRBV29-1 and J usage is TRBJ1-2, with no clear D. From germline, CDR1 is SQVTM and CDR2 ANQGSEA. The CDR3 covers 15 residues. Trimming took off 0 bases at V and 2 bases at J, with 13 bases between the two ends. CDR3 in amino acids: CSVEDLTGKNYGYTF. The DNA of the CDR3 is TGCAGCGTTGAAGATCTTACGGGGAAAAACTATGGCTACACCTTC.